This T cell receptor (beta chain) appears in the sequencing data of a study of T-cell memory formation after mild COVID-19. Findings and caveats of the study: Among CD4+ contracting clones, most were CM and EM, and CD8+ ones EMRA.

The CDR3 consists of 14 residues. Looked up from germline, CDR1 is SGHRS and CDR2 is YFSETQ. With 4 bases removed from V and 5 bases from J, the gap between germline ends came to 15 bases. TCRdb re-derived calls from the 5' RACE reads in MiXCR, one entry per CDR3 protein. The table lists around 340,000 distinct CDR3 sequences, roughly 13% of them singletons. This clonotype turned up a few times. Antigen: not known. The material sequenced was PBMCs or a T cell subset sorted from them (not recorded which). This chain joins TRBV5-1 and TRBJ2-5, with D unclear. The TCR originated in a man younger than 30 who had mild COVID-19 (a few samples of this study predate the infection). Cell type and time point are not known. As DNA, the CDR3 is TGCGCCAGCAGCCATTTGGGTTCGAGGGAGACCCAGTACTTC. It codes for CASSHLGSRETQYF.